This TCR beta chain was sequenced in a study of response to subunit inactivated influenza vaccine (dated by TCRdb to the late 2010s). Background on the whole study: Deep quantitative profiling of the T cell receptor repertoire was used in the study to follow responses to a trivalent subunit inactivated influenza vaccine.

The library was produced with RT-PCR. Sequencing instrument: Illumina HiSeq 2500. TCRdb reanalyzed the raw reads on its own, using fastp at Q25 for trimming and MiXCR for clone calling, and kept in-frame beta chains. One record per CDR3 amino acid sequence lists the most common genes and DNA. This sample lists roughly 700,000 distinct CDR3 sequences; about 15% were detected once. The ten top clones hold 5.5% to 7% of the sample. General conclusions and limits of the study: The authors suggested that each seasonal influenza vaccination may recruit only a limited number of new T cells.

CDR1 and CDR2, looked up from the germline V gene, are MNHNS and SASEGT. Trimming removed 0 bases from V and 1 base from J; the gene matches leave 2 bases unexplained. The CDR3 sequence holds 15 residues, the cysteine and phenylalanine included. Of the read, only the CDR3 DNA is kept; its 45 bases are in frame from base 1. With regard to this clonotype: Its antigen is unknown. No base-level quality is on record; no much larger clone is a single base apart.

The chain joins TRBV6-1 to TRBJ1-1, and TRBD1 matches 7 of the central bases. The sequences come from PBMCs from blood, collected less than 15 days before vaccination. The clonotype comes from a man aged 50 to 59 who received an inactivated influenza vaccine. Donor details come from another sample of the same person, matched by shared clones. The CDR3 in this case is CASSEATGANTEAFF. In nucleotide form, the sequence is TGTGCCAGCAGTGAAGCAACAGGGGCGAACACTGAAGCTTTCTTT.